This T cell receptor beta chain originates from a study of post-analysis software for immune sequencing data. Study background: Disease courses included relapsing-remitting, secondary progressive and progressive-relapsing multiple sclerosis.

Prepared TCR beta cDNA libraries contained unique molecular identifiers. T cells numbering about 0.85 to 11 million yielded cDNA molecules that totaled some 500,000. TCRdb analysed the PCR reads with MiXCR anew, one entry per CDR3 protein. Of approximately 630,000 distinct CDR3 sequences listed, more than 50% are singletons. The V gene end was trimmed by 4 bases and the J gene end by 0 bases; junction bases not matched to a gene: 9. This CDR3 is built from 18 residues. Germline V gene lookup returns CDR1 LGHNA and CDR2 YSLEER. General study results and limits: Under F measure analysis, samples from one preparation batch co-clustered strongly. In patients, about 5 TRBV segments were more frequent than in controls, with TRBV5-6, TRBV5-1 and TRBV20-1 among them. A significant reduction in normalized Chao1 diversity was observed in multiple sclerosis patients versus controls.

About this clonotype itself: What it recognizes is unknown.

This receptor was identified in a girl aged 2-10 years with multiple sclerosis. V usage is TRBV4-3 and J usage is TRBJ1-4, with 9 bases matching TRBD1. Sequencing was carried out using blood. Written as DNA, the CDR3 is TGCGCCAGCAGCCTTGATCGACAGGGGGGGGCAACTAATGAAAAACTGTTTTTT. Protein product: CASSLDRQGGATNEKLFF.